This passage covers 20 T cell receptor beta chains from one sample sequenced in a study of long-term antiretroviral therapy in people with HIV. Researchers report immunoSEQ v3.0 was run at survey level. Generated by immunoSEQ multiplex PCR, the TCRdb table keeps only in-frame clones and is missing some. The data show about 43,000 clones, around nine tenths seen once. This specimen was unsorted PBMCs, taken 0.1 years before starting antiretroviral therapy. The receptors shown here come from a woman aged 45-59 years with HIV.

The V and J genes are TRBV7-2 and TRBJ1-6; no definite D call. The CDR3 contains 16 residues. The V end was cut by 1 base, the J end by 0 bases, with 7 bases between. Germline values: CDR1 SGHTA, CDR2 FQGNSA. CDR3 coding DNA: TGTGCCAGCAGCTTAGGGCAGAGCTCCTATAATTCACCCCTCCACTTT. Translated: CASSLGQSSYNSPLHF.

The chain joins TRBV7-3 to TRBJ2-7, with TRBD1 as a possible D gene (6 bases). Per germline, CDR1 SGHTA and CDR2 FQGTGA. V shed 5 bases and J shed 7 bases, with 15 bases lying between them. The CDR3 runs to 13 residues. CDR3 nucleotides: TGTGCCAGCAGCCGCGGTGTCCAGGGGGAGCAGTACTTC. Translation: CASSRGVQGEQYF.

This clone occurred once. The CDR3, as DNA: TGTGCCAGCAGGGCCGGACAGCGCCAAGAGACCCAGTACTTC. It is translated as CASRAGQRQETQYF. The V gene is TRBV6-1, the J gene TRBJ2-5, with D perhaps TRBD1 (6 bases). The CDR3 is made up of 14 amino acids. Trimming took 6 bases from V and 1 from J, leaving 12 bases between them. From germline, CDR1 is MNHNS and CDR2 SASEGT.

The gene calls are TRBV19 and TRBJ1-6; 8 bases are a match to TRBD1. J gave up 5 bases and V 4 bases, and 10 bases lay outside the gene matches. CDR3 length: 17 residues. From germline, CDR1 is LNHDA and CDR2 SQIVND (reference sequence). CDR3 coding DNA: TGTGCCAGTAGTACTTACCAGGGGGCGACCGATAATTCACCCCTCCACTTT. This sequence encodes CASSTYQGATDNSPLHF.

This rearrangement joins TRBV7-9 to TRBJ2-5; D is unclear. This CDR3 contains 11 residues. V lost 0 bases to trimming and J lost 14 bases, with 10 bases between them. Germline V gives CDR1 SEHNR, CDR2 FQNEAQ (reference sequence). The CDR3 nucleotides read TGTGCCAGCAGCTTAGCGCAGGACGTCTACTTC. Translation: CASSLAQDVYF.

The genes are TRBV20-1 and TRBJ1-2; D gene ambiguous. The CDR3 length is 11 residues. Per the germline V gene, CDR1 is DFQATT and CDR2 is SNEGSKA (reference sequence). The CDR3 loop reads CSPGGGYGYTF. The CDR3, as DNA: TGCAGCCCTGGAGGAGGTTATGGCTACACCTTC.

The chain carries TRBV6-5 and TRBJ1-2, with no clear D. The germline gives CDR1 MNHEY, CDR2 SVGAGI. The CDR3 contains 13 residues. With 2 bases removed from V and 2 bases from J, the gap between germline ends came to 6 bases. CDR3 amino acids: CASSYNRNYGYTF. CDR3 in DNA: TGTGCCAGCAGTTACAACAGAAACTATGGCTACACCTTC.

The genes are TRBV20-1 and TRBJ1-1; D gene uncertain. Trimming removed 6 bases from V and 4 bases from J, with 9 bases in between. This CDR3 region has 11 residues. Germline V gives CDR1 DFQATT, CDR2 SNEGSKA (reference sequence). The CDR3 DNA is TGCAGTGCCGAGGGCCTCACTGAAGCTTTCTTT. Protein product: CSAEGLTEAFF.

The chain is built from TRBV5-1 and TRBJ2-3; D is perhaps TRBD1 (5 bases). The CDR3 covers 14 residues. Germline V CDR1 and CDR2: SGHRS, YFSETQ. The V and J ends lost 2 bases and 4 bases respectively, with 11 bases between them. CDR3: CASSLRQGSDTQYF. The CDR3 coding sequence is TGCGCCAGCAGCTTAAGGCAGGGATCAGATACGCAGTATTTT.

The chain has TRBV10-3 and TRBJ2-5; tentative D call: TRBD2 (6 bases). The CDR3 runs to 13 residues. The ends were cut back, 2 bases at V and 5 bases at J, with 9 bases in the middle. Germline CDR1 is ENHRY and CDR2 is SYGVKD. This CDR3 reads CAISERAGETQYF. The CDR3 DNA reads TGTGCCATCAGTGAGAGGGCGGGGGAGACCCAGTACTTC.

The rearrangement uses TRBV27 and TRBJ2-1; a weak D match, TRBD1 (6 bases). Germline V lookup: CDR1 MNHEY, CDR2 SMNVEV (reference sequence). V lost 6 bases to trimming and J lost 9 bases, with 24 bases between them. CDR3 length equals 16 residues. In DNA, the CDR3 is TGTGCCAGCAGCCGTACGCAGGGGTGGTTGTTAAGTGAGCAGTTCTTC. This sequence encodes CASSRTQGWLLSEQFF.

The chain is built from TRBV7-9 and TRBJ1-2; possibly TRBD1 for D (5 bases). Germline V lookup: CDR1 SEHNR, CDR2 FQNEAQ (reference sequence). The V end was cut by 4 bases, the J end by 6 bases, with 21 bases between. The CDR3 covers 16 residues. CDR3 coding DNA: TGTGCCAGCAGCTGGGGGTCAGCGAGAAGCCTTAATGGCTACACCTTC. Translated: CASSWGSARSLNGYTF.

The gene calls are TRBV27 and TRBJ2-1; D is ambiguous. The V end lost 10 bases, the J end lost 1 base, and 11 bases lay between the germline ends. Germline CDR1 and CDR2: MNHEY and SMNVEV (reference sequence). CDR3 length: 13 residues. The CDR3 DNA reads TGTGCCATCTCTTCGACATCCTACAATGAGCAGTTCTTC. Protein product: CAISSTSYNEQFF.

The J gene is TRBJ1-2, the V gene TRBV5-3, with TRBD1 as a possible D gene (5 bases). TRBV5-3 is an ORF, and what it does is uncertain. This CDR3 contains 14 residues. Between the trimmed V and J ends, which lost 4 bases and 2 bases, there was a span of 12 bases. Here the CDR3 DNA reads TGTGCCAGAAGCGCCACACAGGCCAACTATGGCTACACCTTC. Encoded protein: CARSATQANYGYTF.

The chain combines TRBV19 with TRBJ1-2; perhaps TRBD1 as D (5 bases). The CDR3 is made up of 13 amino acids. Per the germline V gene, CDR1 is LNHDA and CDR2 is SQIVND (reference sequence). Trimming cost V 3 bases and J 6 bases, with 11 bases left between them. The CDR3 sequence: CASSIHRRDGYTF. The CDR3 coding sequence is TGTGCCAGTAGTATTCACCGCAGGGATGGCTACACCTTC.

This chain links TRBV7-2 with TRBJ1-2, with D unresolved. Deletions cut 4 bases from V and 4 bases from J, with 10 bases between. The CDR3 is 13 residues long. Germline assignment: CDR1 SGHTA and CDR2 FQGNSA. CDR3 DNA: TGTGCCAGCAGCTACACCGGGCCCTATGGCTACACCTTC. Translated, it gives CASSYTGPYGYTF.

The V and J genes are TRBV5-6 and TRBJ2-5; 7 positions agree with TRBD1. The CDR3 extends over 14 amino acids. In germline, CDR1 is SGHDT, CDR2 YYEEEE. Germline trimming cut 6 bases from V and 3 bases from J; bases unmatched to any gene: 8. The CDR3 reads CASTFVTGKETQYF. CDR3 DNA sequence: TGTGCCAGCACCTTCGTGACAGGGAAAGAGACCCAGTACTTC.

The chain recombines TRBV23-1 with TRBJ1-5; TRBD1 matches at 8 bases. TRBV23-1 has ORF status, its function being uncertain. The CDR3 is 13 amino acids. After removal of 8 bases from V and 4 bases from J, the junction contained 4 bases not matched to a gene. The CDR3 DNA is TGCGCCAGCTCCTGGACAGGGAATCAGCCCCAGCATTTT. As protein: CASSWTGNQPQHF.

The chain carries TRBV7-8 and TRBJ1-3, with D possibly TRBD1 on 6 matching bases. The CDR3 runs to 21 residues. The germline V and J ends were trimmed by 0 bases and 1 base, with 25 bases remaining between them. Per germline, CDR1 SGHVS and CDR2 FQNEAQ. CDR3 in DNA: TGTGCCAGCAGCTTAGCGGAGAAGGGGGACTATCGGTTTCGGTCTGGAAACACCATATATTTT. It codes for CASSLAEKGDYRFRSGNTIYF.

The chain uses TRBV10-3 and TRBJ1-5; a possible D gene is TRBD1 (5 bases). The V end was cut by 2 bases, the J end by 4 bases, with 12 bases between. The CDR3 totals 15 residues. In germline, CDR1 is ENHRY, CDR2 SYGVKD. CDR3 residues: CAISEQGITNQPQHF. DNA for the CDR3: TGTGCCATCAGTGAGCAGGGCATAACAAATCAGCCCCAGCATTTT.